The 6 T cell receptor beta chains listed next were all sequenced from one sample in a study of pediatric ulcerative colitis. Only in-frame clones appear in the TCRdb table, and some are missing; sequencing was by immunoSEQ multiplex PCR. The table lists 40,000 to 60,000 clones, about four fifths of them singletons. The rectum was sampled with one to two pinch biopsies at colonoscopy. The sequenced material came from gut tissue. These TCRs come from a girl between 5 and 17 years old with moderate ulcerative colitis.

The chain carries TRBV11-3 and TRBJ2-2; D might be TRBD2 (6 bases). The V gene lost 5 bases and the J gene lost 0 bases, with 16 bases spanning the gap. This CDR3 has 17 residues. In germline, CDR1 is SGHNT, CDR2 YENEEA. CDR3 nucleotide sequence: TGTGCCAGCAGCCACCGCGGGACGTCGACGAACACCGGGGAGCTGTTTTTT. It is translated as CASSHRGTSTNTGELFF.

CDR3 sequence reads: CAWGPLTGSGELFF. The CDR3 DNA follows: TGTGCCTGGGGACCCTTGACAGGCTCCGGGGAGCTGTTTTTT. The chain carries TRBV30 and TRBJ2-2; perhaps TRBD1 as D (6 bases). There are 14 residues in the CDR3. V lost 5 bases, J lost 6 bases, and 16 bases lay in between. Germline V gene data show CDR1 as GTSNPN and CDR2 as SVGIG (reference sequence).

This clone has just one count. V is TRBV11-2 and J is TRBJ2-1; D call uncertain. The CDR3 covers 14 residues. V lost 0 bases, J lost 2 bases, and 5 bases lay in between. CDR1 is SGHAT, CDR2 FQNNGV, per germline. This CDR3 reads CASSLEDAYNEQFF. The CDR3 region has the DNA TGTGCCAGCAGCTTAGAGGACGCCTACAATGAGCAGTTCTTC.

The chain couples TRBV7-9 to TRBJ2-7, with D hard to call. Per germline, CDR1 SEHNR and CDR2 FQNEAQ (reference sequence). Trimming stripped 1 base from V and 0 bases from J, with 7 bases between. CDR3 length: 14 amino acids. The CDR3 region has the DNA TGTGCCAGCAGCTTAGGTCGAAACTCCTACGAGCAGTACTTC. This gives the protein CASSLGRNSYEQYF.

This chain connects TRBV7-9 to TRBJ1-5; unclear D gene. Germline assignment: CDR1 SEHNR and CDR2 FQNEAQ (reference sequence). Trimming removed 4 bases from V and 6 bases from J, with 22 bases in between. The CDR3 covers 17 residues. Written as DNA, the CDR3 is TGTGCCAGCAGCTCCGGAGGACGGTCGGTCACTAGTCAGCCCCAGCATTTT. It yields the protein CASSSGGRSVTSQPQHF.

V usage is TRBV7-8 and J usage is TRBJ2-1, with D maybe TRBD1 (6 bases). Trimming pared 2 bases from V and 8 bases from J, leaving 13 bases between. CDR3 length: 14 residues. Germline loops: CDR1 SGHVS, CDR2 FQNEAQ. CDR3 residues: CASSLHWTVYEQFF. CDR3 bases: TGTGCCAGCAGCTTACATTGGACAGTCTATGAGCAGTTCTTC.